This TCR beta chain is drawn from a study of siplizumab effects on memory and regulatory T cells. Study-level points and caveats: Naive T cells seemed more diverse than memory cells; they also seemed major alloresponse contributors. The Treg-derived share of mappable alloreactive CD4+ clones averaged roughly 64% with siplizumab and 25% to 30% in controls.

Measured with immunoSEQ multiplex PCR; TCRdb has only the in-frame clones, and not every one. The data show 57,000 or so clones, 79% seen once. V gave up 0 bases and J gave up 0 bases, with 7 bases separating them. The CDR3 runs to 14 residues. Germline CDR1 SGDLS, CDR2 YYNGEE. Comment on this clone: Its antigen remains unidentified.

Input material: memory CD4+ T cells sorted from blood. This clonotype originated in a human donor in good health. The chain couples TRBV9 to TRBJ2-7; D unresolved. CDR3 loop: CASSVGQSSYEQYF. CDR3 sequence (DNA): TGTGCCAGCAGCGTAGGTCAGAGCTCCTACGAGCAGTACTTC.